This T cell receptor beta chain originates from a study of blood T cell repertoires in COVID-19. Whole-study context: Sites in the United States, Italy and Spain provided acute and convalescent COVID-19 samples. T cells, B-cell-depleted T cells, or PBMCs supplied cDNA or gDNA.

This clone came up a few times. V lost 3 bases, J lost 2 bases, and 4 bases stayed unmatched. Germline CDR1 SGHTA, CDR2 FQGNSA. The CDR3 loop spans 16 amino acids. Per the original methods: Amplification from reference gene primers served as the basis for estimated nucleated cell counts. The method was immunoSEQ multiplex PCR; TCRdb's version includes in-frame clones alone and lacks a portion of them. The DNA was the basis for D and trimming; V, J and clone size are from that table. This table has 230,000 or so clones, approximately 84% appearing once. The genes are TRBV7-2 and TRBJ2-6; 7 bases are shared with TRBD1. This sequence originates from a woman in her fifties or sixties who had been exposed to COVID-19. The specimen was PBMCs or T cells enriched from blood (not recorded which). The CDR3 DNA reads as TGTGCCAGCAGCTTGAAAGGGGGCGCTGGGGCCAACGTCCTGACTTTC. It translates to CASSLKGGAGANVLTF.